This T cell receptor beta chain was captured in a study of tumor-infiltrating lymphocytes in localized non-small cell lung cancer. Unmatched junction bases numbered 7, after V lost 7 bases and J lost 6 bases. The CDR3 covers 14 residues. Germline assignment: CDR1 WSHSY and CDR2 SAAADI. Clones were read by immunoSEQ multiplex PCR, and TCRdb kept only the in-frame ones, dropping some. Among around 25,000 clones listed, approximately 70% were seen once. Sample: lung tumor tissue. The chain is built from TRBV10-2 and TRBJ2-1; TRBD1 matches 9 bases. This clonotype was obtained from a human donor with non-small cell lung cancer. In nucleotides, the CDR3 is TGCGCCAGCAATGAAAGGGACAGGGTCAATGAGCAGTTCTTC. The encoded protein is CASNERDRVNEQFF.